These 10 T cell receptor beta chains were sequenced from one sample in a study of kidney transplant recipient with SARS-CoV-2 infection. In TCRdb, the reads were re-called with MiXCR into one record per CDR3 protein. The sample lists 200,000 to 300,000 distinct CDR3 sequences, around 26% occurring once. The starting material was a blood sample, obtained at baseline and on day 111 from a kidney transplant recipient. These receptors were obtained from a male patient in his thirties who had COVID-19 and was a kidney transplant recipient. Part of the T cells may come from the graft donor.

This clonotype was observed many times. This chain uses TRBV6-8 with TRBJ1-2; D unclear. Per the germline V gene, CDR1 is MNHGY and CDR2 is SAAAGT. V was trimmed by 5 bases and J by 4 bases, leaving 23 bases between them. CDR3 length: 17 residues. The CDR3 region has the DNA TGTGCCAGCAGTCTTGGGATACGCTCTAGAAAGACCTATGGCTACACCTTC. Its translation: CASSLGIRSRKTYGYTF.

This clonotype was detected many times. CDR3 sequence reads: CASSEGQAITYEQYF. CDR3 in DNA: TGTGCCAGCAGCGAGGGACAGGCGATAACCTACGAGCAGTACTTC. V and J are TRBV9 and TRBJ2-7, with 8 bases identical to TRBD1. Per germline, CDR1 SGDLS and CDR2 YYNGEE. The CDR3 consists of 15 residues. J lost 2 bases, V lost 3 bases, and 7 bases had no gene match. The full variable domain, with the rest looked up from reference TRBV9 and TRBJ2-7, is DSGVTQTPKHLITATGQRVTLRCSPRSGDLSVYWYQQSLDQGLQFLIQYYNGEERAKGNILERFSAQQFPDLHSELNLSSLELGDSALYFCASSEGQAITYEQYFGPGTRLTVT.

Concerning this clonotype itself: A clone one base away is much larger, so this may be a read error. The chain couples TRBV14 to TRBJ1-4, with a weak D call TRBD1 (5 bases). Per germline, CDR1 SGHDN and CDR2 FVKESK. CDR3 length: 15 residues. This CDR3 reads CASGHPGRQPEKLFF. DNA of the CDR3: TGTGCCAGCGGCCATCCGGGACGGCAGCCGGAAAAACTGTTTTTT.

For this clonotype: A read error may be the cause here, since a much bigger clone is one base away. This CDR3 is missing its conserved last phenylalanine or tryptophan, likely due to a read error. V gene TRBV6-5 combines with J gene TRBJ1-1, with TRBD1 matching 8 bases. J lost 10 bases, V lost 2 bases, and 3 bases had no gene match. Germline V gene data show CDR1 as MNHEY and CDR2 as SVGAGI. CDR3 length: 12 residues. The CDR3 here is CASSYPDRGAFL. In DNA, the CDR3 is TGTGCCAGCAGTTACCCCGACAGGGGAGCTTTCCTT.

On this clonotype itself: Since a much larger clone is just one base distant, this may be a read error. The genes are TRBV19 and TRBJ1-5; maybe TRBD1 (5 bases). CDR1 is LNHDA, CDR2 SQIVND, per germline (reference sequence). The CDR3 is 16 residues long. V lost 3 bases to trimming and J lost 3 bases, with 15 bases between them. The CDR3 DNA follows: TGTGCCAGTAGTATCGAAGGGGTGAGGGCCAATCAGCCCCAGCATTTT. It is translated as CASSIEGVRANQPQHF.

This clonotype was counted ten times or more. V is TRBV16 and J is TRBJ1-2; D gene ambiguous. The CDR3 length is 17 residues. Germline CDR1 KGHSY, CDR2 FQNENV. V lost 5 bases to trimming and J lost 4 bases, with 23 bases between them. The CDR3 loop is CASSDRQVVRKTYGYTF. The CDR3 nucleotides are TGTGCCAGCAGCGATCGCCAGGTCGTTAGAAAGACCTATGGCTACACCTTC.

This clonotype was counted a few times. The gene calls are TRBV30 and TRBJ2-3; no reliable D call. The ends were cut back, 3 bases at V and 0 bases at J, with 4 bases in the middle. The germline V gene encodes CDR1 GTSNPN and CDR2 SVGIG (reference sequence). The CDR3 sequence is 12 residues long. Here the CDR3 reads CAWRVSTDTQYF. In DNA, the CDR3 is TGTGCCTGGAGGGTCAGCACAGATACGCAGTATTTT. Full variable domain (rest looked up from reference TRBV30 and TRBJ2-3): SQTIHQWPATLVQPVGSPLSLECTVEGTSNPNLYWYRQAAGRGLQLLFYSVGIGQISSEVPQNLSASRPQDRQFILSSKKLLLSDSGFYLCAWRVSTDTQYFGPGTRLTVL.

Turning to this clonotype: A clone one base away is much larger, so this may be a read error. The V and J genes are TRBV27 and TRBJ1-4; 8 nucleotides agree with TRBD1. J gave up 2 bases and V 2 bases, and 10 bases lay outside the gene matches. Germline CDR1 MNHEY, CDR2 SMNVEV (reference sequence). The CDR3 consists of 18 residues. The CDR3, as DNA: TGTGCCAGCAGTTTAATTGAGACAGGGGCTGTGACTAATGAAAAACTGTTTTTT. Amino acids: CASSLIETGAVTNEKLFF.

This clonotype was seen at least ten times. This rearrangement joins TRBV5-1 to TRBJ1-1; D is unresolved. The CDR3 has 16 residues. V dropped 1 base and J dropped 4 bases, with 17 bases sitting between them. Germline V gene sequence: CDR1 SGHRS, CDR2 YFSETQ. CDR3 in amino acids: CASSLRAGYSSTEAFF. The CDR3 DNA sequence: TGCGCCAGCAGCTTGAGGGCAGGCTACTCGTCCACTGAAGCTTTCTTT.

In regard to this clonotype: A much bigger clone sits one base away, suggesting this may be a read error. The chain joins TRBV11-3 to TRBJ2-6; D ambiguous. Deletions cut 5 bases from V and 5 bases from J, with 25 bases between. There are 19 residues in the CDR3. Germline CDR1 SGHNT, CDR2 YENEEA. The DNA for the CDR3 is TGTGCCAGCAGCGCGATACGTCGATCTCGACAAAGTCGGGCCAACGTCCTGACTTTC. Its translation is CASSAIRRSRQSRANVLTF.